Below, 31 T cell receptor beta chains from the same sample are listed, as sequenced in a study of blood T cell repertoires in COVID-19 (TCRdb year 2020). The protocol used for the library was the immunoSEQ multiplex PCR assay. This immuneACCESS table, as held by TCRdb, lists in-frame sequences with V and J called but not all clones. Of the missing ones, under half trace to an unresolved V gene in checked studies; the others have no known cause. Across this sample there are fewer than 40,000 clones, with 78% seen only once. The top ten clonotypes cover around 35% of the sample. Sequencing was carried out using peripheral blood. These receptors were taken from a man in his fifties or sixties with acute or convalescent COVID-19.

The chain joins TRBV6-2 or TRBV6-3 to TRBJ2-1, with 15 bases aligning to TRBD2. This CDR3 has 15 amino acids. Looked up from germline, CDR1 is MNHEY and CDR2 is SVGEGT. The J segment lost 7 bases and the V segment lost 5 bases, leaving 3 bases of the junction unmatched. CDR3 residues: CASSKGLAGGNEQFF. The CDR3 DNA is TGTGCCAGCAGTAAGGGACTAGCGGGAGGAAATGAGCAGTTCTTC.

This chain connects TRBV19 to TRBJ1-3, with D perhaps matching TRBD1 (5 bases). Germline CDR1 LNHDA, CDR2 SQIVND (reference sequence). The CDR3 is made up of 16 amino acids. The V and J ends lost 4 bases and 0 bases respectively, with 13 bases between them. The CDR3 bases are TGTGCCAGTAGTAGGCGGGGGTGGTACTCTGGAAACACCATATATTTT. Its protein is CASSRRGWYSGNTIYF.

J is TRBJ1-5 and V is TRBV9, with D tentatively TRBD1 (5 bases). CDR3 length: 15 residues. The ends were cut back, 4 bases at V and 5 bases at J, with 16 bases in the middle. CDR1 SGDLS and CDR2 YYNGEE come from the germline V gene. The CDR3 reads CASSTDGRDDQPQHF. Written as DNA, the CDR3 is TGTGCCAGCAGCACAGACGGGCGGGACGATCAGCCCCAGCATTTT.

The V call is TRBV6-4, the J call TRBJ2-2; 8 bases line up with TRBD1. Germline V gene sequence: CDR1 MRHNA, CDR2 SNTAGT. This CDR3 has 14 residues. After removal of 7 bases from V and 3 bases from J, the junction contained 4 bases not matched to a gene. The CDR3 sequence is CASKQQGDTGELFF. DNA for the CDR3: TGTGCCAGCAAGCAACAGGGGGACACCGGGGAGCTGTTTTTT.

By frequency in the sample, this clone is large. The rearrangement uses TRBV28 and TRBJ1-1, with D perhaps TRBD1 (6 bases). Germline CDR1 and CDR2: MDHEN and SYDVKM. CDR3 size: 14 residues. V lost 3 bases and J lost 5, with 13 bases in between. The CDR3: CASSFQGRGTEAFF. In nucleotides, the CDR3 is TGTGCCAGCAGTTTCCAGGGAAGGGGGACTGAAGCTTTCTTT.

The chain links TRBV9 to TRBJ2-5; 9 bases are a match to TRBD2. CDR1 and CDR2 from the germline V gene are SGDLS and YYNGEE. There are 15 residues in the CDR3. V was pared by 0 bases and J by 2 bases, with 2 bases of the junction left unmatched. The CDR3 is CASSVVLAGQETQYF. The DNA of the CDR3 is TGTGCCAGCAGCGTAGTTCTAGCGGGGCAAGAGACCCAGTACTTC. The full variable domain, with the rest looked up from reference TRBV9 and TRBJ2-5, is DSGVTQTPKHLITATGQRVTLRCSPRSGDLSVYWYQQSLDQGLQFLIQYYNGEERAKGNILERFSAQQFPDLHSELNLSSLELGDSALYFCASSVVLAGQETQYFGPGTRLLVL.

The gene calls are TRBV28 and TRBJ2-7; D remains unclear. V was trimmed by 8 bases and J by 3 bases, leaving 17 bases between them. The germline CDR1 and CDR2 sequences are MDHEN and SYDVKM. There are 14 residues in the CDR3. CDR3: CASSSYRRHYEQYF. CDR3 sequence (DNA): TGTGCCAGCTCCTCTTACCGACGACACTACGAGCAGTACTTC.

The chain's CDR3 is CSGRSGRANTGELFF. The CDR3 DNA reads as TGCAGCGGCCGTAGCGGGAGGGCGAACACCGGGGAGCTGTTTTTT. V is TRBV29-1 and J is TRBJ2-2, with TRBD2 matching over 11 bases. The junction had 4 bases not matched to a gene; V was cut back by 7 bases and J by 0 bases. Looked up from germline, CDR1 is SQVTM and CDR2 is ANQGSEA. This CDR3 spans 15 amino acids.

V gene TRBV27 combines with J gene TRBJ1-2; 12 bases map to TRBD1. The CDR3 is 16 amino acids. Germline CDR1 reads MNHEY; CDR2 reads SMNVEV (reference sequence). Trimming at V came to 5 bases and at J to 5 bases, leaving 9 bases not matched to a gene. CDR3 bases: TGTGCCAGCAGTCCGATGGGACAGGGGGCGCGATATGGCTACACCTTC. Amino acid sequence: CASSPMGQGARYGYTF.

V usage is TRBV5-1 and J usage is TRBJ1-2; 7 nucleotides line up with TRBD1. The CDR3 spans 13 residues. The V and J ends lost 3 bases and 8 bases, in that order; junction bases with no gene match: 7. Germline CDR1 reads SGHRS; CDR2 reads YFSETQ. The CDR3 spells CASSSTGAGGYTF. The CDR3 DNA sequence: TGCGCCAGCAGCTCCACAGGGGCAGGAGGCTACACCTTC. Looking up the rest from reference TRBV5-1 and TRBJ1-2 gives the full variable domain: KAGVTQTPRYLIKTRGQQVTLSCSPISGHRSVSWYQQTPGQGLQFLFEYFSETQRNKGNFPGRFSGRQFSNSRSEMNVSTLELGDSALYLCASSSTGAGGYTFGSGTRLTVV.

The chain carries TRBV4-3 and TRBJ2-1; weak D call: TRBD2 (5 bases). V lost 1 base and J 8 bases, leaving 12 bases between the germline ends. Looked up from germline, CDR1 is LGHNA and CDR2 is YSLEER. The CDR3 covers 14 residues. The CDR3 region is CASSQGESGDEQFF. Written as DNA, the CDR3 is TGCGCCAGCAGCCAAGGAGAATCCGGGGATGAGCAGTTCTTC.

This chain links TRBV11-3 with TRBJ2-5; no firm D call. This CDR3 comprises 12 residues. V lost 6 bases and J 4 bases, leaving 9 bases between the germline ends. Per the germline V gene, CDR1 is SGHNT and CDR2 is YENEEA. CDR3 DNA: TGTGCCAGCAGTTCAGACATAGAGACCCAGTACTTC. It encodes CASSSDIETQYF.

This chain uses TRBV5-1 with TRBJ1-1, with D perhaps TRBD1 (6 bases). V lost 3 bases to trimming and J lost 6 bases, with 15 bases between them. CDR1 is SGHRS and CDR2 is YFSETQ in the germline V gene. This CDR3 has 14 amino acids. CDR3 nucleotides: TGCGCCAGCAGCTCGACGGCAGGGGCGGCTGAAGCTTTCTTT. As protein: CASSSTAGAAEAFF.

This clone was observed once. V usage is TRBV19 and J usage is TRBJ2-5; 7 nucleotides align to TRBD1. This CDR3 has 14 residues. The V gene end was trimmed by 5 bases and the J gene end by 5 bases; junction bases not matched to a gene: 8. From germline, CDR1 is LNHDA and CDR2 SQIVND (reference sequence). The CDR3 sequence: CASSYSGTEETQYF. CDR3 DNA: TGTGCCAGTAGTTACTCCGGGACAGAGGAGACCCAGTACTTC. Full variable domain (remainder filled in from reference TRBV19 and TRBJ2-5): DGGITQSPKYLFRKEGQNVTLSCEQNLNHDAMYWYRQDPGQGLRLIYYSQIVNDFQKGDIAEGYSVSREKKESFPLTVTSAQKNPTAFYLCASSYSGTEETQYFGPGTRLLVL.

This clone was counted a few times. This rearrangement joins TRBV7-9 to TRBJ1-1; a possible D gene is TRBD1 (5 bases). With 4 bases removed from V and 2 bases from J, the gap between germline ends came to 8 bases. Germline CDR1 is SEHNR and CDR2 is FQNEAQ (reference sequence). The CDR3 extends over 13 amino acids. CDR3 sequence reads: CASSWGENTEAFF. The CDR3 nucleotides are TGTGCCAGCAGCTGGGGGGAAAACACTGAAGCTTTCTTT.

This chain joins TRBV29-1 and TRBJ2-7, with 7 bases matching TRBD1. This CDR3 contains 13 residues. The V segment lost 7 bases and the J segment 3 bases; nucleotides outside the gene matches: 9. Germline V CDR1 and CDR2: SQVTM, ANQGSEA. The CDR3 protein is CSASPGQNYEQYF. The CDR3, as DNA: TGCAGCGCTTCCCCGGGACAGAACTACGAGCAGTACTTC.

This chain joins TRBV6-2 or TRBV6-3 and TRBJ1-5; D gene ambiguous. Germline V gene sequence: CDR1 MNHEY, CDR2 SVGEGT. The CDR3 contains 13 residues. The V end lost 2 bases, the J end lost 5 bases, and 7 bases lay between the germline ends. The CDR3 DNA follows: TGTGCCAGCAGTTACAACGGGGATCAGCCCCAGCATTTT. Translating it yields CASSYNGDQPQHF.

This clone was picked up one time. CDR3 residues: CASSLVVNFVGAQNTGELFF. The CDR3 nucleotides are TGCGCCAGCAGCTTGGTAGTAAATTTCGTGGGGGCTCAAAACACCGGGGAGCTGTTTTTT. The chain combines TRBV5-1 with TRBJ2-2, with D perhaps TRBD1 (6 bases). V was pared by 0 bases and J by 2 bases, with 23 bases between. This CDR3 comprises 20 residues. Germline CDR1 SGHRS, CDR2 YFSETQ.

This clone was detected only once. J is TRBJ2-7 and V is TRBV5-1, with 12 bases lining up with TRBD1. Germline assignment: CDR1 SGHRS and CDR2 YFSETQ. This CDR3 contains 15 residues. V was clipped by 3 bases and J by 6 bases; unmatched bases: 7. The CDR3 loop is CASSYSGTGGSEQYF. The CDR3 nucleotides are TGCGCCAGCAGCTACTCCGGGACAGGGGGCTCCGAGCAGTACTTC.

V and J are TRBV5-4 and TRBJ2-1; the match to TRBD2 covers 14 bases. J lost 4 bases, V lost 3 bases, and 6 bases had no gene match. Germline CDR1 SGHNT, CDR2 YYREEE (reference sequence). CDR3 length equals 17 residues. Here the CDR3 reads CASSSTSGRAGYNEQFF. The CDR3 nucleotides read TGTGCCAGCAGCTCGACTAGCGGGAGGGCCGGTTACAATGAGCAGTTCTTC.

This clone is a singleton in its sample. The rearrangement links TRBV6-5 to TRBJ2-7, with a weak D call TRBD1 (6 bases). This CDR3 has 12 residues. Trimming pared 4 bases from V and 3 bases from J, leaving 7 bases between. CDR1 and CDR2 from the germline V gene are MNHEY and SVGAGI. Written as DNA, the CDR3 is TGTGCCAGCAGTTCACAGGGCTACGAGCAGTACTTC. As protein: CASSSQGYEQYF.

The V gene is TRBV11-3, the J gene TRBJ1-1; weak D call: TRBD1 (6 bases). Germline V gene lookup returns CDR1 SGHNT and CDR2 YENEEA. This CDR3 is 15 amino acids long. Trimming left V 5 bases short and J 0 bases short, with 13 bases between. The DNA of the CDR3 is TGTGCCAGCAGCCACAGGGCGGTAATGAACACTGAAGCTTTCTTT. This gives the protein CASSHRAVMNTEAFF.

In its sample, this clone ranks as medium-sized. V gene TRBV18 combines with J gene TRBJ2-3; 10 bases line up with TRBD2. CDR1 and CDR2 (germline): KGHSH, LQKENI. J was trimmed by 0 bases and V by 4 bases; bases with no gene match: 13. This CDR3 region has 19 residues. CDR3 loop: CASSQFPGLAASSTDTQYF. DNA for the CDR3: TGTGCCAGCTCACAATTTCCCGGACTAGCGGCTTCTAGCACAGATACGCAGTATTTT.

The gene calls are TRBV7-2 and TRBJ1-5; 8 nucleotides agree with TRBD1. V shed 5 bases, J shed 1 base, and the junction held 7 bases outside the gene matches. CDR1 is SGHTA, CDR2 FQGNSA, per germline. This CDR3 has 16 amino acids. CDR3 sequence reads: CASSPRTGLSNQPQHF. DNA of the CDR3: TGTGCCAGCAGCCCACGGACAGGGTTAAGCAATCAGCCCCAGCATTTT.

The chain recombines TRBV11-2 with TRBJ2-1; TRBD2 matches 11 bases. The V gene's germline CDR1 is SGHAT and CDR2 FQNNGV. This CDR3 spans 16 amino acids. Unmatched junction bases numbered 10, after V lost 5 bases and J lost 7 bases. CDR3 in DNA: TGTGCCAGCAGCACCTTAGCGGGAGGGCCGCATAATGAGCAGTTCTTC. Its translation: CASSTLAGGPHNEQFF.

The rearrangement links TRBV9 to TRBJ2-3; 7 bases are shared with TRBD2. V lost 4 bases to trimming and J lost 4 bases; unmatched junction nucleotides: 6. This CDR3 comprises 14 residues. Looked up from germline, CDR1 is SGDLS and CDR2 is YYNGEE. The CDR3 DNA is TGTGCCAGCAGCTTCAGCGGGAAGGCAGATACGCAGTATTTT. This gives the protein CASSFSGKADTQYF.

The chain uses TRBV4-1 and TRBJ2-7, with 7 positions matching TRBD1. The CDR3 totals 15 residues. J was trimmed by 2 bases and V by 0 bases; bases with no gene match: 4. Germline assignment: CDR1 MGHRA and CDR2 YSYEKL. This CDR3 reads CASSQEQGTPYEQYF. DNA of the CDR3: TGCGCCAGCAGCCAAGAACAGGGGACACCCTACGAGCAGTACTTC.

The V and J genes are TRBV19 and TRBJ2-5; 8 bases are shared with TRBD2. J was trimmed by 5 bases and V by 6 bases; bases with no gene match: 17. This CDR3 is built from 17 residues. Germline assignment: CDR1 LNHDA and CDR2 SQIVND (reference sequence). CDR3 region: CASSPTSGTSFSETQYF. CDR3 nucleotide sequence: TGTGCCAGTAGCCCCACCTCCGGGACTAGTTTTTCGGAGACCCAGTACTTC.

This clone came up once. V gene TRBV6-5 combines with J gene TRBJ2-7, with 9 nucleotides matching TRBD1. The V gene's germline CDR1 is MNHEY and CDR2 SVGAGI. Trimming took 5 bases from V and 1 from J; bases not matched to a gene: 3. CDR3 length equals 14 residues. In DNA form, the CDR3 reads TGTGCCAGCAGTCAACAGGGGGCATCCTACGAGCAGTACTTC. Amino acids: CASSQQGASYEQYF.

This chain connects TRBV25-1 to TRBJ2-7; the match to TRBD2 covers 10 bases. V gave up 3 bases and J gave up 0 bases; unmatched junction bases: 5. The CDR3 sequence is 16 residues long. Germline V gene lookup returns CDR1 MGHDK and CDR2 SYGVNS. The CDR3 loop is CASSDRLAGVSYEQYF. CDR3 bases: TGTGCCAGCAGTGATAGACTAGCGGGCGTCTCCTACGAGCAGTACTTC.

V is TRBV7-8 and J is TRBJ1-1, with 11 bases that match TRBD1. Trimming removed 5 bases from V and 1 base from J; junction bases left unmatched: 6. CDR1 and CDR2 (germline): SGHVS, FQNEAQ. The CDR3 has 16 residues. The CDR3 reads CASSLGQGARNTEAFF. In nucleotides, the CDR3 is TGTGCCAGCAGCCTAGGACAGGGGGCCAGGAACACTGAAGCTTTCTTT.